This passage covers 7 T cell receptor beta chains from one sample sequenced in a study of response to subunit inactivated influenza vaccine. TCRdb reanalysed the RT-PCR reads using MiXCR and keeps one entry per CDR3 protein. The top ten clones hold about 11% of a sample with about 620,000 distinct CDR3 sequences, about 11% of them seen once. The same data also went into a second study, on T cells expressing NK-cell markers. This second report adds: 5'RACE template switching built TCR beta cDNA with unique molecular identifiers.

The input for sequencing was PBMCs from blood, taken on the day of vaccination. The receptor source for this set is a man aged 50 to 59 who received an inactivated influenza vaccine.

DNA of the CDR3: TGTGCCAGCAGCGTAGCGCTAGCGGGAGGGCCTCTAAATGAGCAGTTCTTC. Encoded protein: CASSVALAGGPLNEQFF. The chain is built from TRBV9 and TRBJ2-1; TRBD2 aligns across 12 bases. This CDR3 is built from 17 residues. Germline V gene data show CDR1 as SGDLS and CDR2 as YYNGEE. The trim removed 0 bases at V and 7 bases at J, leaving 8 bases unmatched.

In its sample, this clonotype was seen a few times. The V gene is TRBV18, the J gene TRBJ2-3; D is uncertain. The V end lost 7 bases, the J end lost 1 base, and 9 bases lay between the germline ends. In germline, CDR1 is KGHSH, CDR2 LQKENI. This CDR3 has 13 residues. CDR3 DNA: TGTGCCAGCTTTTTGTGGGGCACAGATACGCAGTATTTT. Amino acids: CASFLWGTDTQYF.

This clonotype has just a few counts. The chain couples TRBV12-3 or TRBV12-4 to TRBJ2-2; TRBD1 might be the D (5 bases). The V end was cut by 2 bases, the J end by 4 bases, with 8 bases between. The CDR3 consists of 14 residues. CDR3 sequence: CASSLRRATGELFF. CDR3 sequence (DNA): TGTGCCAGCAGTTTACGCAGGGCCACCGGGGAGCTGTTTTTT.

This clonotype was counted a single time. One end of the junction does not line up with germline, which may come from a read error. The J gene is TRBJ2-7, the V gene TRBV12-3 or TRBV12-4; D not certain. This CDR3 is 15 amino acids long. CDR3: CASSFNRGTAYEQSF. CDR3 in DNA: TGTGCCAGCAGTTTTAATCGTGGCACCGCCTACGAGCAGTCCTTC.

The chain carries TRBV7-8 and TRBJ2-7; D perhaps matches TRBD1 (5 bases). The V end lost 5 bases, the J end lost 3 bases, and 11 bases lay between the germline ends. Germline loops: CDR1 SGHVS, CDR2 FQNEAQ. This CDR3 is 13 amino acids long. Here the CDR3 DNA reads TGTGCCAGCAGCCAGGACAAGAACTACGAGCAGTACTTC. As protein: CASSQDKNYEQYF.

This chain links TRBV7-3 with TRBJ2-3, with 14 bases lining up with TRBD2. Per the germline V gene, CDR1 is SGHTA and CDR2 is FQGTGA. This CDR3 region has 19 residues. V was clipped by 1 base and J by 0 bases; unmatched bases: 6. CDR3 residues: CASSLMGLAGDRSTDTQYF. Written as DNA, the CDR3 is TGTGCCAGCAGCTTAATGGGACTAGCGGGAGACAGGAGCACAGATACGCAGTATTTT.

This clonotype showed up just a few times. The CDR3: CATSKPGTVRELFF. The CDR3 DNA reads as TGTGCCACCAGCAAGCCCGGGACAGTGAGGGAGCTGTTTTTT. V and J are TRBV15 and TRBJ2-2, with 7 bases fitting TRBD1. CDR3 length equals 14 residues. The V gene end was trimmed by 4 bases and the J gene end by 9 bases; junction bases not matched to a gene: 8. Germline assignment: CDR1 LNHNV and CDR2 YYDKDF (reference sequence).